This entry is about one T cell receptor beta chain. Antigen specificity is unknown. The source of the sample is a study of Ad26.COV2.S vaccination and SARS-CoV-2 variants. Findings and caveats of the study: Quantification of TCR breadth and depth may have yielded underestimates of total T cell responses. The study found higher spike-specific TCR breadth in vaccine than placebo recipients.

Produced via immunoSEQ multiplex PCR; TCRdb's table is partial and in-frame only. The sample has over 110,000 clones, roughly 88% seen once; the top ten hold 5%. The receptor was isolated from a human donor who had recovered from COVID-19. The sample consisted of peripheral blood, taken after recovery from COVID-19.

The CDR3 DNA reads as TGTGCCAGCAGTTTCCAACAGGGAACTCAGCCCCAGCATTTT. It codes for CASSFQQGTQPQHF. V and J are TRBV28 and TRBJ1-5; D is possibly TRBD1 (6 bases). The CDR3 covers 14 residues. Trimming took off 3 bases at V and 6 bases at J, with 12 bases between the two ends. Germline assignment: CDR1 MDHEN and CDR2 SYDVKM.